The 21 T cell receptor beta chains below all came from one sample that was sequenced in a study of shared clonotypes between healthy human individuals. The repertoire was sequenced with immunoSEQ multiplex PCR; TCRdb's copy has only in-frame clones and lacks some. The sample gives millions of clones, about 92% of which show up once; under 0.45% is in the top ten. Specimen: naive CD4+ T cells from PBMCs. This sample's subset: CD45RA+ positively selected. Receptors originate from a man between 18 and 35 years old in good health. Some clones in this sample may be carry-over from other donors' samples.

A remark on this clone: The sample has other DNA sequences that encode this CDR3 too. The rearrangement uses TRBV5-1 and TRBJ1-3; TRBD1 is a possible D gene (5 bases). The CDR3 covers 14 residues. Germline-derived CDR1 and CDR2 are SGHRS and YFSETQ. Trimming removed 4 bases at V and 2 bases at J, with 10 bases between. The CDR3 loop is CASSLGTAGNTIYF. CDR3 coding DNA: TGCGCCAGCAGCCTAGGGACTGCTGGAAACACCATATATTTT.

This chain links TRBV7-3 with TRBJ2-7; 8 bases match TRBD1. Germline CDR1 and CDR2: SGHTA and FQGTGA. Trimming at V came to 2 bases and at J to 2 bases, leaving 8 bases not matched to a gene. There are 16 residues in the CDR3. Here the CDR3 reads CASSLAPGGNTYEQYF. The CDR3 bases are TGTGCCAGCAGCTTAGCGCCAGGGGGCAACACCTACGAGCAGTACTTC.

The chain joins TRBV10-3 to TRBJ2-3, with TRBD2 as a possible D gene (5 bases). The length of the CDR3 is 14 residues. Germline V gene lookup returns CDR1 ENHRY and CDR2 SYGVKD. V was shortened by 8 bases and J by 3 bases, with 15 bases between the two germline ends. In nucleotides, the CDR3 is TGTGCCATCGCCCCAGCGGATAGGACAGATACGCAGTATTTT. Its protein product is CAIAPADRTDTQYF.

The genes are TRBV7-6 and TRBJ1-3; a possible D gene is TRBD1 (5 bases). The CDR3 totals 16 residues. Germline CDR1 reads SGHVS; CDR2 reads FNYEAQ. Trimming cost V 1 base and J 0 bases, with 10 bases left between them. CDR3 loop: CASSLGPRGSGNTIYF. CDR3 sequence (DNA): TGTGCCAGCAGCTTAGGGCCGAGGGGCTCTGGAAACACCATATATTTT.

The gene calls are TRBV25-1 and TRBJ2-3; D is undetermined. V shed 4 bases and J shed 0 bases, with 5 bases lying between them. CDR3 length: 13 residues. Per germline, CDR1 MGHDK and CDR2 SYGVNS. This CDR3 reads CASSVTSTDTQYF. The DNA for the CDR3 is TGTGCCAGCAGTGTTACCAGCACAGATACGCAGTATTTT.

The chain recombines TRBV2 with TRBJ2-3, with D possibly matching TRBD1 (6 bases). Germline CDR1 is SNHLY and CDR2 is FYNNEI. V shed 6 bases and J shed 3 bases, with 13 bases lying between them. CDR3 size: 14 residues. In nucleotides, the CDR3 is TGTGCCAGCAGGTTACTGCAGGGGACAGATACGCAGTATTTT. Protein: CASRLLQGTDTQYF.

Note on this clone: Other DNA variants within this sample encode the same CDR3. V is TRBV5-1 and J is TRBJ2-5; TRBD1 agrees at 8 bases. Per germline, CDR1 SGHRS and CDR2 YFSETQ. The V and J ends lost 3 bases and 2 bases, in that order; junction bases with no gene match: 3. The CDR3 consists of 14 residues. The CDR3 reads CASSSGTGQETQYF. The DNA for the CDR3 is TGCGCCAGCAGCTCGGGGACAGGTCAAGAGACCCAGTACTTC.

With respect to this clone: The sample contains more than one DNA sequence encoding this CDR3. V gene TRBV25-1 combines with J gene TRBJ1-1; 9 bases align to TRBD1. V shed 3 bases and J 3 bases; nucleotides not matched to a gene: 5. CDR1 is MGHDK and CDR2 is SYGVNS in the germline V gene. The CDR3 sequence is 15 residues long. The DNA of the CDR3 is TGTGCCAGCAGTGACCCAAGACAGGGGGACACTGAAGCTTTCTTT. Its protein is CASSDPRQGDTEAFF. The full variable domain, in which reference TRBV25-1 and TRBJ1-1 provide the parts outside the CDR3, is EADIYQTPRYLVIGTGKKITLECSQTMGHDKMYWYQQDPGMELHLIHYSYGVNSTEKGDLSSESTVSRIRTEHFPLTLESARPSHTSQYLCASSDPRQGDTEAFFGQGTRLTVV.

This clone was seen once. The CDR3 here is CASSHYGEQFF. In nucleotides, the CDR3 is TGCGCCAGCAGCCACTACGGTGAGCAGTTCTTC. This chain joins TRBV4-1 and TRBJ2-1; D not resolved. The CDR3 is 11 residues long. With 3 bases removed from V and 9 bases from J, the gap between germline ends came to 6 bases. Germline V gene sequence: CDR1 MGHRA, CDR2 YSYEKL.

The V gene is TRBV7-2, the J gene TRBJ1-5; D is uncertain. This CDR3 is 12 amino acids long. Deletions cut 4 bases from V and 6 bases from J, with 7 bases between. Germline V lookup: CDR1 SGHTA, CDR2 FQGNSA. This CDR3 reads CASSSYGQPQHF. The DNA of the CDR3 is TGTGCCAGCAGCTCCTACGGTCAGCCCCAGCATTTT.

J is TRBJ2-1 and V is TRBV27; D assignment may be TRBD1 or TRBD2 (6 bases each). The V gene lost 0 bases and the J gene lost 13 bases, with 10 bases spanning the gap. Germline CDR1 and CDR2: MNHEY and SMNVEV (reference sequence). This CDR3 is built from 12 residues. The CDR3 is CASSLSRGDQFF. For the CDR3, the DNA is TGTGCCAGCAGTTTATCGAGGGGGGATCAGTTCTTC.

The rearrangement links TRBV28 to TRBJ1-1; D call uncertain. V was trimmed by 1 base and J by 0 bases, leaving 9 bases between them. This CDR3 has 15 amino acids. The V gene's germline CDR1 is MDHEN and CDR2 SYDVKM. CDR3 DNA: TGTGCCAGCAGTTTATCCGGATCCCTGAACACTGAAGCTTTCTTT. Translating gives CASSLSGSLNTEAFF. The full variable domain, its missing parts supplied by reference TRBV28 and TRBJ1-1, is DVKVTQSSRYLVKRTGEKVFLECVQDMDHENMFWYRQDPGLGLRLIYFSYDVKMKEKGDIPEGYSVSREKKERFSLILESASTNQTSMYLCASSLSGSLNTEAFFGQGTRLTVV.

This clone appeared a single time. V usage is TRBV2 and J usage is TRBJ2-7, with 11 bases fitting TRBD2. V dropped 5 bases and J dropped 2; count of bases not matched to a gene: 8. The CDR3 runs to 16 residues. Germline CDR1 SNHLY, CDR2 FYNNEI. CDR3 sequence reads: CASSPGLAEGTYEQYF. As DNA, the CDR3 is TGTGCCAGCAGTCCGGGACTAGCGGAGGGGACCTACGAGCAGTACTTC.

This clone was seen once. This sample also contains other DNA sequences that code for the same CDR3. The V call is TRBV18, the J call TRBJ2-1; a possible D gene is TRBD1 (5 bases). Trimming removed 6 bases at V and 1 base at J, with 10 bases between. The germline V gene encodes CDR1 KGHSH and CDR2 LQKENI. The CDR3 has 14 residues. Written as DNA, the CDR3 is TGTGCCAGCTCTCTCGCAGGGTCCTACAATGAGCAGTTCTTC. Residues: CASSLAGSYNEQFF.

The chain joins TRBV7-2 to TRBJ2-1; D may correspond to TRBD1 or TRBD2 (5 bases each). The CDR3 runs 15 residues. Trimming shortened V by 2 bases and J by 6 bases, and 14 bases separated the two germline ends. Germline assignment: CDR1 SGHTA and CDR2 FQGNSA. The CDR3 loop is CASSLRGRGFNEQFF. CDR3 sequence (DNA): TGTGCCAGCAGCTTACGGGGCCGAGGGTTCAATGAGCAGTTCTTC.

A remark on this clone: This CDR3 is also generated by other DNA sequences in the sample. The V gene is TRBV5-1, the J gene TRBJ1-2, with D unclear. CDR3 length: 13 amino acids. V was shortened by 0 bases and J by 3 bases, with 6 bases between the two germline ends. From germline, CDR1 is SGHRS and CDR2 YFSETQ. The CDR3 loop reads CASSLVSDYGYTF. CDR3 bases: TGCGCCAGCAGCTTGGTGTCAGACTATGGCTACACCTTC. The variable domain in full, with the rest retrieved from reference TRBV5-1 and TRBJ1-2, is KAGVTQTPRYLIKTRGQQVTLSCSPISGHRSVSWYQQTPGQGLQFLFEYFSETQRNKGNFPGRFSGRQFSNSRSEMNVSTLELGDSALYLCASSLVSDYGYTFGSGTRLTVV.

A word on this clone: The sample carries other DNA sequences with the same CDR3. V gene TRBV6-5 combines with J gene TRBJ2-3; TRBD2 agrees at 12 bases. In germline, CDR1 is MNHEY, CDR2 SVGAGI. The V gene end was trimmed by 6 bases and the J gene end by 1 base; junction bases not matched to a gene: 2. CDR3 length: 15 residues. The CDR3 region is CASRRLAGGTDTQYF. The CDR3 DNA reads TGTGCCAGCAGGAGACTAGCGGGAGGCACAGATACGCAGTATTTT.

V and J are TRBV7-9 and TRBJ2-1, with D perhaps TRBD1 or TRBD2 (5 bases each). The V gene lost 8 bases and the J gene lost 4 bases, with 15 bases spanning the gap. This CDR3 region has 14 residues. Looked up from germline, CDR1 is SEHNR and CDR2 is FQNEAQ (reference sequence). The CDR3 bases are TGTGCCAGCCCCGGGGCCGAAAGGTACAATGAGCAGTTCTTC. It is translated as CASPGAERYNEQFF.

This clone was recorded once. CDR3 residues: CAILGLAGASSYNEQFF. CDR3 sequence (DNA): TGTGCTATTTTGGGACTAGCGGGGGCGAGCTCCTACAATGAGCAGTTCTTC. The rearrangement uses TRBV28 and TRBJ2-1; 14 nucleotides agree with TRBD2. This CDR3 comprises 17 residues. The germline CDR1 and CDR2 sequences are MDHEN and SYDVKM.

The chain recombines TRBV27 with TRBJ2-3; 10 bases match TRBD2. J was trimmed by 0 bases and V by 8 bases; bases with no gene match: 5. This CDR3 comprises 15 residues. Per the germline V gene, CDR1 is MNHEY and CDR2 is SMNVEV (reference sequence). The CDR3 here is CASRTSGASTDTQYF. Here the CDR3 DNA reads TGTGCCAGCCGGACTAGCGGTGCTAGCACAGATACGCAGTATTTT.

This rearrangement joins TRBV4-2 to TRBJ1-3, with D possibly matching TRBD1 (6 bases). Trimming left V 2 bases short and J 5 bases short, with 19 bases between. Germline loops: CDR1 LGHNA, CDR2 YNFKEQ. This CDR3 comprises 17 residues. In DNA, the CDR3 is TGTGCCAGCAGCCAATTCGGAGAGGACAGCCGGCGAAACACCATATATTTT. Translated, it gives CASSQFGEDSRRNTIYF.